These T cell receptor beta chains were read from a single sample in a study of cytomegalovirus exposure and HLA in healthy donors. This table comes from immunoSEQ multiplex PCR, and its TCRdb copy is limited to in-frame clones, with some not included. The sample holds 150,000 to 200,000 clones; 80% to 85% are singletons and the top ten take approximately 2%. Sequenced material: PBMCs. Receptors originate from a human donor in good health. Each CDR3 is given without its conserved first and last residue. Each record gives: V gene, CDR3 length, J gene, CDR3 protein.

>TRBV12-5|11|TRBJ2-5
ASVRGVQETQY
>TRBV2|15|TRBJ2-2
ASSQTRTDPGTGELF
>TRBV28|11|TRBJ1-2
ASTLTGAYGYT
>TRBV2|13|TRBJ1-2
ASSMRRGGAGGYT
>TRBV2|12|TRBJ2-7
ASSPGQGAREQY
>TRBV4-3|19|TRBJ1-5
ASSLNWGKGLGTGGNQPQH
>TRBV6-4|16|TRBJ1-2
ASRKDRGWLGLDYGYT
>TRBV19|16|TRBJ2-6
ASSIGVPRGIGANVLT
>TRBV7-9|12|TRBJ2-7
ASSLGPSSYEQY
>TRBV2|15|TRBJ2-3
ASSEIGVAGGTDTQY
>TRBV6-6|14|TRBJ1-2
ASSFANRVLDYGYT
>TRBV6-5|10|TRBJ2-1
ASSPTSGEEF
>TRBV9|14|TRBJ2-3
ASSVATSVGTDTQY
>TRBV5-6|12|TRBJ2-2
ASSQTSLGGELF
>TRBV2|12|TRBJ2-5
ASSPPALGETQY
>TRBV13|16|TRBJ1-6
ASSSRLEAYSYNSPLH
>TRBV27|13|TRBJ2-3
ASSLSEPVTDTQY
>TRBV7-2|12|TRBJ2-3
ASSYLDRADTQY
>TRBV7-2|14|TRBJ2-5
ASSLSTSGPQETQY
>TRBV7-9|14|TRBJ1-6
ASSSNRLSYNSPLH
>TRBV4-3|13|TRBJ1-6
ASSRGTEMNSPLH
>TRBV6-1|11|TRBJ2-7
ASSDRESREQY
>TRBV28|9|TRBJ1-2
ASTRGNGYT
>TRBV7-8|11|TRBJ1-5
ASTLSIYQPQH
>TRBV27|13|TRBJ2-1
ASSRSGLTYNEQF
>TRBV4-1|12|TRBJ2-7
ASSQDQGTSEQY
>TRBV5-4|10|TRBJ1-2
ATVGGDYGYT
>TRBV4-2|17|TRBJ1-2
ASSQDSIRGTGVNYGYT
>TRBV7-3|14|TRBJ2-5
ASSLGQNPYQETQY
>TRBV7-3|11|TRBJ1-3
ASSVDRGDTIY
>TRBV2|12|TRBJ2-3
ASSFERGRVTQY
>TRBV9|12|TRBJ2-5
ASSVGTSLETQY
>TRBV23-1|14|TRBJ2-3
ASGPPVVAGSDTQY
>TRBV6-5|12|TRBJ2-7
ASVPTALSYEQY
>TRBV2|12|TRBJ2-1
ASRSFGVFNEQF
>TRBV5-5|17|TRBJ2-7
ASSPRRGGVNGGSYEQY
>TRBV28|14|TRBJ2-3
ASSSDLAGGTDTQY
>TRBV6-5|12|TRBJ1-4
ASSYGVGEEKLF
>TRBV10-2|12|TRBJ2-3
ARSGGKSTDTQY
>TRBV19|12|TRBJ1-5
ASSTTGINQPQH
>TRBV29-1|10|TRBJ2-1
SVRGYYNEQF
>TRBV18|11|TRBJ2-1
ASTGPADNEQF
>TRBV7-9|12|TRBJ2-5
ASSWVGGQETQY
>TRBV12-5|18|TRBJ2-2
ASGLVLEKGAIRGTGELF
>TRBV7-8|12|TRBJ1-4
ASRMDSSNEKLF
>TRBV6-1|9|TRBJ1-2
AGPANYGYT
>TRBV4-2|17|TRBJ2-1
ASSQALGRLGGNYNEQF
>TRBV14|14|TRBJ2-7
ASSQGGRTGGNEQY